This T cell receptor beta chain was recovered during a study of shared clonotypes between healthy human individuals. General study results and limits: Across a handful of donors, naive CD4 shared 5% to 6.5%, naive CD8 more than 3%, memory CD4 approximately 2.5%, memory CD8 more than 0.35%. Compared with memory subsets, naive subsets generally had larger estimated richness.

As regards this clone: The antigen is undetermined.

Germline CDR1 is SGDLS and CDR2 is YYNGEE. The CDR3 sequence is 17 residues long. Trimming shortened V by 0 bases and J by 6 bases, and 21 bases separated the two germline ends. Generated by immunoSEQ multiplex PCR, the TCRdb table keeps only in-frame clones and is missing some. The sample has approximately 2,300,000 clones; 80% to 95% are singletons. This receptor was taken from a man aged 18 to 35 in good health. Some clones in this sample may be carry-over from other donors' samples. Material: naive CD4+ T cells from PBMCs. Subset: CD45RA+ positively selected. The chain couples TRBV9 to TRBJ1-2; TRBD1 might be the D (5 bases). As DNA, the CDR3 is TGTGCCAGCAGCGTAGGAGTAGGGGAGGGTTCTATCAATGGCTACACCTTC. Translating gives CASSVGVGEGSINGYTF.